These 2 T cell receptor beta chains were all obtained from the same sample, sequenced in a study of blood T cell repertoires in COVID-19. The repertoire was sequenced with immunoSEQ multiplex PCR; TCRdb's copy has only in-frame clones and lacks some. The table shows about 520,000 clones, with approximately 85% occurring only once. Sample: peripheral blood. The receptors stem from a human donor in a cohort sampled during active COVID-19.

The CDR3: CASSPGDTPYTEAFF. CDR3 nucleotides: TGTGCCAGCTCACCCGGGGACACTCCTTACACTGAAGCTTTCTTT. The chain employs TRBV18 and TRBJ1-1, with a tentative D call TRBD1 (6 bases). The CDR3 sequence is 15 residues long. V dropped 3 bases and J dropped 3 bases, with 14 bases sitting between them. Per germline, CDR1 KGHSH and CDR2 LQKENI.

V gene TRBV18 combines with J gene TRBJ1-1; 11 bases are shared with TRBD1. After removal of 3 bases from V and 5 bases from J, the junction contained 8 bases not matched to a gene. This CDR3 contains 16 residues. Germline V gene lookup returns CDR1 KGHSH and CDR2 LQKENI. CDR3 residues: CASSPNGQGAGTEAFF. The CDR3 DNA follows: TGTGCCAGCTCACCGAACGGACAGGGGGCAGGAACTGAAGCTTTCTTT.